This T cell receptor beta chain comes out of a study of blood T cells in healthy people across ages (dated by TCRdb to the mid-2010s). General notes on the study: In model experiments, roughly one uniquely barcoded TCR beta cDNA molecule per two T cells was captured by template switching. To track age-related changes in TCR beta repertoire diversity, the study relied on deep sequencing normalized with unique cDNA molecular identifiers. Donors of different ages were randomly distributed across sequencing lanes to avoid experimental bias. Donors were grouped into four age groups: young (average approximately 15 years), middle-aged (about 38), aged (about 60) and long-lived (roughly 80). For two donors (one aged 18 to 30 and one aged 80 or older), the study analyzed two additional independent replicas of 1 million unique cDNA reads from the same blood draw. Paper-wide results and their limitations: Donor CMV infection status was unknown, potentially confounding age-related changes in expanded clonotypes. Observed TCR beta diversity per million T cells fell roughly linearly with age, and a significant reduction was already apparent by age around 36. The percentage of naive T cells measured by flow cytometry correlated strongly with observed TCR beta diversity. Bulk unsorted PBMC profiling prevented conclusive comparison of naive and antigen-experienced compartments. Compared with the aged group, more naive CD4+ T cells, fewer expanded clones and increased TCR diversity were shown by the long-lived group, suggesting age selection. Estimates of total diversity based on one million sequenced T cells were considered lower bounds and underestimates.

From cysteine to phenylalanine, the CDR3 is 15 amino acids long. CDR3 DNA only is kept here, 45 bases in frame from base 1. From the germline V gene (reference sequence), CDR1 is DFQATT and CDR2 is SNEGSKA. Libraries were built with 5' RACE. The sample was run on an Illumina HiSeq 2500. A second PCR of roughly 7 to 12 cycles was run with a J-beta primer mix and a sample-barcoded 5' primer. Each TCR beta cDNA molecule received a unique molecular identifier from a template-switch 5' adaptor carrying 12 random nucleotides. At least 2.5 million CDR3-containing paired-end reads were obtained from each sample. All of the RNA was converted into first-strand cDNA using the Mint cDNA synthesis kit, with a TRBC-specific oligonucleotide serving as the primer. After uracil-DNA glycosylase treatment, a first 18-cycle PCR used universal primers M1SS and BC2_uni_R on all cDNA. Processing in the source paper ran as follows. Normalization of each sample was performed by random selection of 1 million high-quality reads, each carrying a distinct molecular identifier. Instead of being binned into consensus sequences, reads with shared molecular identifiers were discarded. MiTCR, set to a Q25 quality threshold and the strictest error-elimination algorithm, was used for CDR3 identification, clonotype clustering and error correction. A nonparametric unseen species model using Euler transformation provided a lower-bound estimate of total TCR beta diversity. Using fastp trimming at Q25 and MiXCR clonotype assembly, TCRdb reanalyzed the public sequencing data and kept in-frame beta chains. Entries are consolidated by CDR3 protein sequence, retaining the most common genes and DNA. The V and J calls were determined by TCRdb, not by the authors. The sample table lists about 640,000 distinct CDR3 sequences, approximately 30% of them with a count of one. About a sixth of the sample comes from the top ten.

Worth noting for this clonotype: The antigen it binds to is not known. The junction does not match germline at one end; this may be a read error.

Donors were a few dozen systemically healthy Caucasian individuals from Russia aged 6 to 90 years. Around 10 milliliters of peripheral blood were collected from each donor into EDTA-treated Vacutainer tubes. Ficoll-Paque density-gradient centrifugation was used to isolate PBMCs, with at least 6 million per sample. Trizol reagent was used to extract total RNA from the PBMCs, yielding at least 5 micrograms per sample. For every donor, an aliquot of PBMCs went through flow cytometry to measure the percentages of naive CD45RAhigh/CD27high T cells. The clonotype originates from a woman aged 80 or older in good health. Recombination connected TRBV20-1 to TRBJ1-2; perhaps TRBD1 is the D gene, with 5 bases matching. The sequenced material came from blood. Here is the DNA: TGCAGTGCTAGGGACCGGGGGAGCGGCAACTATGACTACACCTTC. This translates into CSARDRGSGNYDYTF.